The 8 T cell receptor beta chains below were found in one sample sequenced in a study of blood T cell repertoires in COVID-19. This table comes from immunoSEQ multiplex PCR, and its TCRdb copy is limited to in-frame clones, with some not included. The repertoire holds about 140,000 clones, with approximately 80% as singletons. The sequenced sample was peripheral blood. These receptors were taken from a woman of 80 years or more in a cohort sampled during active or convalescent COVID-19.

CDR3 sequence reads: CASSGVQGDIQYF. The CDR3 region has the DNA TGTGCCAGCAGCGGAGTACAGGGGGACATTCAGTACTTC. The V and J genes are TRBV7-2 and TRBJ2-4, with TRBD1 matching 8 bases. Germline V gene lookup returns CDR1 SGHTA and CDR2 FQGNSA. This CDR3 region has 13 residues. V lost 5 bases to trimming and J lost 8 bases; unmatched junction nucleotides: 5. The entire variable domain, with the rest obtained from reference TRBV7-2 and TRBJ2-4, is as follows: GAGVSQSPSNKVTEKGKDVELRCDPISGHTALYWYRQSLGQGLEFLIYFQGNSAPDKSGLPSDRFSAERTGGSVSTLTIQRTQQEDSAVYLCASSGVQGDIQYFGAGTRLSVL.

The V and J genes are TRBV18 and TRBJ1-3; TRBD1 matches at 10 bases. The CDR3 has 18 amino acids. Germline CDR1 KGHSH, CDR2 LQKENI. Trimming removed 2 bases from V and 5 bases from J; junction bases left unmatched: 12. CDR3 nucleotide sequence: TGTGCCAGCTCACCAAGACCTCGGGACAGGGGCTCCAGAAACACCATATATTTT. It is translated as CASSPRPRDRGSRNTIYF.

This clone appeared a single time. The J gene is TRBJ2-1, the V gene TRBV9; 9 nucleotides line up with TRBD2. The germline V gene has CDR1 SGDLS and CDR2 YYNGEE. CDR3 length: 15 amino acids. V was pared by 2 bases and J by 7 bases, with 7 bases of the junction left unmatched. Written as DNA, the CDR3 is TGTGCCAGCAGCGTTGGCGGGGGGGTACCGAATGAGCAGTTCTTC. This gives the protein CASSVGGGVPNEQFF.

V usage is TRBV19 and J usage is TRBJ1-1; possibly TRBD1 for D (5 bases). Trimming took 2 bases from V and 3 from J, leaving 13 bases between them. Germline V lookup: CDR1 LNHDA, CDR2 SQIVND (reference sequence). This CDR3 is built from 15 residues. The CDR3, as DNA: TGTGCCAGTAGTATAATTGGGCAGGGATACACTGAAGCTTTCTTT. It encodes CASSIIGQGYTEAFF.

The chain has TRBV11-3 and TRBJ2-3; weak D call: TRBD1 (5 bases). The CDR3 sequence is 14 residues long. Germline V gene lookup returns CDR1 SGHNT and CDR2 YENEEA. Trimming left V 3 bases short and J 2 bases short, with 9 bases between. CDR3 DNA: TGTGCCAGCAGCTTGGGGCGGACCACAGATACGCAGTATTTT. Translation: CASSLGRTTDTQYF.

The chain uses TRBV7-8 and TRBJ2-1, with D maybe TRBD2 (5 bases). The germline V and J ends were trimmed by 4 bases and 3 bases, with 13 bases remaining between them. Germline-derived CDR1 and CDR2 are SGHVS and FQNEAQ. The length of the CDR3 is 15 residues. CDR3 residues: CASSSSLSGYNEQFF. CDR3 nucleotides: TGTGCCAGCAGCTCCTCACTGAGCGGCTACAATGAGCAGTTCTTC.

This chain connects TRBV2 to TRBJ1-1; TRBD1 is a possible D gene (6 bases). Trimming stripped 9 bases from V and 5 bases from J, with 13 bases between. The CDR3 loop spans 12 amino acids. The germline CDR1 and CDR2 sequences are SNHLY and FYNNEI. CDR3 loop: CASYRVGTEAFF. The CDR3 DNA is TGTGCCAGTTACAGGGTTGGGACTGAAGCTTTCTTT.

The count of this clone is one. The gene calls are TRBV5-4 and TRBJ2-6, with D hard to call. The CDR3 contains 15 residues. Trimming stripped 1 base from V and 4 bases from J, with 9 bases between. From germline, CDR1 is SGHNT and CDR2 YYREEE (reference sequence). The CDR3 here is CASSLLSTGANVLTF. In nucleotides, the CDR3 is TGTGCCAGCAGCTTGTTGAGTACCGGGGCCAACGTCCTGACTTTC.